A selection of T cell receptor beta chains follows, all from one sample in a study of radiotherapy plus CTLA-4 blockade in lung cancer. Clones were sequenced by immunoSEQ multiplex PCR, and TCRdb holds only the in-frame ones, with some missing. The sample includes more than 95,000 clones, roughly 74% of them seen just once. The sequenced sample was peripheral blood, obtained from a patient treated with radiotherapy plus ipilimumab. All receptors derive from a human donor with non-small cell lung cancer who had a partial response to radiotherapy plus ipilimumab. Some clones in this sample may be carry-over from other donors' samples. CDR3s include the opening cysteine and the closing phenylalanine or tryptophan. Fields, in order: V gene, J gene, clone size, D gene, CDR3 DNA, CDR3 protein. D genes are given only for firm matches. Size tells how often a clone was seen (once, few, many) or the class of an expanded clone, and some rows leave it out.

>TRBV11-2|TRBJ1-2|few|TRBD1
TGTGCCAGCAGCTTACTACAGGGGGCTGATGGCTACACCTTC
CASSLLQGADGYTF
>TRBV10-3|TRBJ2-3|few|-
TGTGCCATCAGTGAGCACGGGGAGCCTACGCAGTATTTT
CAISEHGEPTQYF
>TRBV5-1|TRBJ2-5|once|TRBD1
TGCGCCAGCAGCTTGGCGGGGACAGGGGAAGAGACCCAGTACTTC
CASSLAGTGEETQYF
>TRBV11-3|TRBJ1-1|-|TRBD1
TGTGCCAGCAGCTTATCGACAGGGGTTACTGAAGCTTTCTTT
CASSLSTGVTEAFF
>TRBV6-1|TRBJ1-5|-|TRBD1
TGTGCCAGCAGTGACCAACAGGGGGTCCGGGGGCCCCAGCATTTT
CASSDQQGVRGPQHF
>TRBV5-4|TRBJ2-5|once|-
TGTGCCAGCAGCTTGTCCGGGACCCAGTACTTC
CASSLSGTQYF
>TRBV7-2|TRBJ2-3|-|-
TGTGCCAGCAGTTCTAATTTACTAGCAACAGATACGCAGTATTTT
CASSSNLLATDTQYF
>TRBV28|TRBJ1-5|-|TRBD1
TGTGCCAGCACCTCCTGGACAGGGGAGAATCAGCCCCAGCATTTT
CASTSWTGENQPQHF
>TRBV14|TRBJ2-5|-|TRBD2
TGTGCCAGCAGCCAAAGAGCGGGGGGGAGAGAGACCCAGTACTTC
CASSQRAGGRETQYF
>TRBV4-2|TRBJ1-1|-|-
TGTGCCAGCAGCGTGGGGGGTGTGTACACTGAAGCTTTCTTT
CASSVGGVYTEAFF
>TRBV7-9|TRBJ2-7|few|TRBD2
TGTGCCAGCAGCGACGCAAGCGGGGGCAGTTACGAGCAGTACTTC
CASSDASGGSYEQYF
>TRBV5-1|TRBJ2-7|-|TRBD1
TGCGCCAGCAGCCCCCTACCTCCACAGGGGGCTAGGGCCTACGAGCAGTACTTC
CASSPLPPQGARAYEQYF
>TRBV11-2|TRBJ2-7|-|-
TGTGCCAGCAGCCTTAACTACGAGCAGTACTTC
CASSLNYEQYF
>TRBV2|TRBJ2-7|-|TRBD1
TGTGCCAGCAGTGAGGAGGACAGGGGCTTCTCCTACGAGCAGTACTTC
CASSEEDRGFSYEQYF
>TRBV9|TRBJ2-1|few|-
TGTGCCAGCAGCGTAGGGTGGGCACAGGGTCCCATCTCCTACAATGAGCAGTTCTTC
CASSVGWAQGPISYNEQFF
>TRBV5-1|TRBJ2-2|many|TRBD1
TGCGCCAGCAGCTCCAGGACACAGGGGGGAAACACCGGGGAGCTGTTTTTT
CASSSRTQGGNTGELFF
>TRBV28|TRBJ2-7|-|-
TGTGCCAGCAGTTTCCCTGGGTCAGGCCTTAACTACGAGCAGTACTTC
CASSFPGSGLNYEQYF
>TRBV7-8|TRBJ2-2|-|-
TGTGCCAGCAGCTTGCGGACCGGGGAGCTGTTTTTT
CASSLRTGELFF
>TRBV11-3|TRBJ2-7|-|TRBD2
TGTGCCAGCAGCCCCGGGACTAGACACTACGAGCAGTACTTC
CASSPGTRHYEQYF
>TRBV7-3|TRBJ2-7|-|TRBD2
TGTGCCAGCAGCTTGGAAGCGGGGCTTCACGAGCAGTGCTTC
CASSLEAGLHEQCF
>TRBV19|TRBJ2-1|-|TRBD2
TGTGCCAGTAGTATTGGAGGCTTTCTTGCGGGACTAGCGGTTCGCAATGAGCAGTTCTTC
CASSIGGFLAGLAVRNEQFF
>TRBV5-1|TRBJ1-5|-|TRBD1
TGCGCCAGCAGCTTCCTCCCCAGGGGGAGCAATCAGCCCCAGCATTTT
CASSFLPRGSNQPQHF
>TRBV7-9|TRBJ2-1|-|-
TGTGCCAGCAGCACCCTAGTCGATGAGCAGTTCTTC
CASSTLVDEQFF
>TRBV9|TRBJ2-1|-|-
TGTGCCAGCAGCGTAGCGGGAGTGTTTTTGGATGAGCAGTTCTTC
CASSVAGVFLDEQFF
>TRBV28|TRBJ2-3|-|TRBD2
TGTGCCAGCAGACGACTAGCGGGAGGTACCACAGATACGCAGTATTTT
CASRRLAGGTTDTQYF
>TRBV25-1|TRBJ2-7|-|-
TGTGCCAGCAGTGATAGGGGTTTAGCAGGGGACGAGCAGTACTTC
CASSDRGLAGDEQYF
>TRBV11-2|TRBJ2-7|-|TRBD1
TGTGCCAGCAGCTTATCTCTAGGACAGGGTTTCGCCGAGCAGTACTTC
CASSLSLGQGFAEQYF
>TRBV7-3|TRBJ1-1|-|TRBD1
TGTGCCAGCAGCCAAACCGGGACAGTGAACACTGAAGCTTTCTTT
CASSQTGTVNTEAFF
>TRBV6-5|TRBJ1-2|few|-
TGTGCCAGCAGTTCCCCGGAAGGTGTGATGCAGGGGGGCTACACCTTC
CASSSPEGVMQGGYTF
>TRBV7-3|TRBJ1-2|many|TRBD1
TGTGCCAGCAGCCCCGGGACAGGGAACGCCTATGGCTACACCTTC
CASSPGTGNAYGYTF
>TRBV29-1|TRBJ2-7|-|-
TGCAGCGTTGAAGGGACTTCCTACGAGCAGTACTTC
CSVEGTSYEQYF
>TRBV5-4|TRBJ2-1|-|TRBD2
TGTGCCAGCAGCTCCTGGGGACTAACTAATGAGCAGTTCTTC
CASSSWGLTNEQFF
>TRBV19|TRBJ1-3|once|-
TGTGCCAGTAGTATAGCGGCGGGGGCATCGGGAAACACCATATATTTT
CASSIAAGASGNTIYF
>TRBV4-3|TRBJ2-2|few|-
TGCGCCAGCAGCCAAGCGCAGCGTGCGAACACCGGGGAGCTGTTTTTT
CASSQAQRANTGELFF
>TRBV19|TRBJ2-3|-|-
TGTGCCAGTAGTACGGGTCGGAAGACAGATACGCAGTATTTT
CASSTGRKTDTQYF
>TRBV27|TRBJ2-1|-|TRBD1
TGTGCCAGCAGTATGGGACAGGGGTCCTACAATGAGCAGTTCTTC
CASSMGQGSYNEQFF
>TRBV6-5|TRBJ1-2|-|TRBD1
TGTGCCAGCAGGAGGACAGGGTCCTTCTATGGCTACACCTTC
CASRRTGSFYGYTF
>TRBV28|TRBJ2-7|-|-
TGTGCCAGCAGTTCTGCGGTGGACTACGAGCAGTACTTC
CASSSAVDYEQYF
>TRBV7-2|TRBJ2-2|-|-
TGTGCCAGCAGCACTGTACAGGGAGTCGGGGAGCTGTTTTTT
CASSTVQGVGELFF
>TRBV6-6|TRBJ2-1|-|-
TGTGCCAGCAGTTACTCGGCCGCGGTTGAGTACAATGAGCAGTTCTTC
CASSYSAAVEYNEQFF
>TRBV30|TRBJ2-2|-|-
TGTGCCTGGAGTGCCCGGTTTGGCACCGGGGAGCTGTTTTTT
CAWSARFGTGELFF
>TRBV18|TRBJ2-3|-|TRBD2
TGTGCCAGCTCTCCGGGACTAGCGGGGCCAGATACGCAGTATTTT
CASSPGLAGPDTQYF